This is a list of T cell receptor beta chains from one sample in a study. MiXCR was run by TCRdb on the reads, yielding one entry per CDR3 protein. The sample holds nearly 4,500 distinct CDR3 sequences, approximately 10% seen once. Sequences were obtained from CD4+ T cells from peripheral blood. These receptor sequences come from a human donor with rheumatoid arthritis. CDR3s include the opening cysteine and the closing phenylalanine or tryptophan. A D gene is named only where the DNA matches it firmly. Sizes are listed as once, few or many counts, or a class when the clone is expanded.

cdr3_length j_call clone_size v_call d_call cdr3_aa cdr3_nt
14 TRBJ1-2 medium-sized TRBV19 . CASSLDRRKGGYTF TGTGCCAGTAGTTTGGACAGAAGGAAGGGAGGCTACACCTTC
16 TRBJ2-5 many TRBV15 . CATSRDLASEQETQYF TGTGCCACCAGCAGAGATTTGGCTAGCGAACAAGAGACCCAGTACTTC
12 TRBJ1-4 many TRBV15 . CATSKGRQELFF TGTGCCACCAGCAAGGGCCGGCAGGAACTGTTTTTT
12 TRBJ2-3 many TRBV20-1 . CSAQNPSDTQYF TGCAGTGCCCAGAACCCATCAGATACGCAGTATTTT
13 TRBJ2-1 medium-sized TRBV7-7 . CASSLNTHNEQFF TGTGCTAGCAGCTTAAATACCCACAATGAGCAGTTCTTC
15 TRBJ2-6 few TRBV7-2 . CASSLDTSGANVLTF TGTGCCAGCAGCTTAGACACCTCTGGGGCCAACGTCCTGACTTTC
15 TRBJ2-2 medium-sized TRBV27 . CASSLSPAGQGELFF TGTGCCAGCAGTTTGAGCCCAGCGGGACAAGGGGAGCTGTTTTTT
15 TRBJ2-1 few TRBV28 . CASSFSGSRAYEQFF TGTGCCAGCAGTTTTTCGGGGAGTCGGGCATATGAGCAGTTCTTC
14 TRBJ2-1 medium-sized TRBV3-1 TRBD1 CASSPQGAHNEQFF TGTGCCAGCAGCCCCCAGGGGGCCCACAATGAGCAGTTCTTC
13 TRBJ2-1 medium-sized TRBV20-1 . CSARETAYNEQFF TGCAGTGCTAGAGAGACTGCATACAATGAGCAGTTCTTC
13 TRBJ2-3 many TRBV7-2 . CASSQVGSDTQYF TGTGCCAGCAGCCAGGTGGGGTCAGATACGCAGTATTTT
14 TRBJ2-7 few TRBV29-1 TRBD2 CSVGGLAGAYEQYF TGCAGCGTGGGGGGACTAGCGGGAGCCTACGAGCAGTACTTC
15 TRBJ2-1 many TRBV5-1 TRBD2 CASSPRLAGGNEQFF TGCGCCAGCAGCCCTCGACTAGCGGGAGGAAATGAGCAGTTCTTC
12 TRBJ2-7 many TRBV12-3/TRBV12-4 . CASSLTDYEQYF TGTGCCAGCAGTTTAACCGACTACGAGCAGTACTTC
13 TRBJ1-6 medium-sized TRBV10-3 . CAISEDGKRPLHF TGTGCCATCAGTGAGGACGGAAAGAGACCCCTCCACTTT
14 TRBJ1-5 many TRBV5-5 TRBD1 CASSFGTVDQPQHF TGTGCCAGCAGCTTCGGGACAGTCGATCAGCCCCAGCATTTT
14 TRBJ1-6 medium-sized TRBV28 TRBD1 CASIPGQTNSPLHF TGTGCCAGCATCCCGGGACAGACAAATTCACCCCTCCACTTT
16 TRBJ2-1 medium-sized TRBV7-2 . CASSLAGAVSYNEQFF TGTGCCAGCAGCTTAGCCGGGGCGGTCTCCTACAATGAGCAGTTCTTC
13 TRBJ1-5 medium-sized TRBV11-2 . CASSLGRDQPQHF TGTGCCAGCAGCTTAGGCAGGGACCAGCCCCAGCATTTT